This T cell receptor (beta chain) was recorded in a study of OX40 agonist ivuxolimab in advanced cancers. Study background: Six ivuxolimab dose levels, 0.01 to 10 mg/kg, were given intravenously every 2 weeks.

This clone occurred once. The CDR3 spans 16 residues. Trimming at V came to 4 bases and at J to 1 base, leaving 8 bases not matched to a gene. Germline V CDR1 and CDR2: MGHDK, SYGVNS. Profiling relied on immunoSEQ multiplex PCR, and the TCRdb table lists in-frame clones only, not all of them. The table shows tens of thousands of clones, with about nine tenths occurring only once. The gene calls are TRBV25-1 and TRBJ2-3; 7 bases line up with TRBD1. The receptor's source is an adult with an advanced solid tumor such as melanoma, head and neck, liver or kidney cancer. The source material was CD4+ or CD8+ T cells sorted from blood, sampled in a trial of the OX40 agonist ivuxolimab. The CDR3 DNA follows: TGTGCCAGCAGTGCCCCGACAGGGAAGCGCACAGATACGCAGTATTTT. Its translation is CASSAPTGKRTDTQYF.